This T cell receptor beta chain appears in the sequencing data of a study of identical twins. Study findings and constraints: Beta clonotypes that were abundant in cord blood contained fewer insertions, a pattern absent from memory repertoires. For zero-insertion analyses, partial confounding could come from invariant MAIT and iNKT cells. The study based its conclusions on cross-sectional statistical analysis and did not follow the same donors.

Addition of a universal primer site occurred through template switching, and cDNA carried unique molecular identifiers. Each CDR3 protein gets one entry after TCRdb re-called the 5' RACE reads with MiXCR. The sample consists of about 220,000 distinct CDR3 sequences, roughly 7.5% of them appearing once. A word on this clonotype: Its cognate antigen is unknown.

These data also featured in a second study, about yellow fever vaccine responses in identical twins.

The origin of this receptor is a woman younger than 30 in good health. The sequenced sample consisted of memory (CD45RO+) T cells sorted from blood.

In DNA, the CDR3 is TGTGCCAGCAGCTTGAACCGTAGGGTGGCAGGGCACAATCAGCCCCAGCATTTT. This translates into CASSLNRRVAGHNQPQHF. V is TRBV11-2 and J is TRBJ1-5; maybe TRBD1 (5 bases). V was pared by 3 bases and J by 3 bases, with 21 bases between. The CDR3 runs 18 residues. Germline values: CDR1 SGHAT, CDR2 FQNNGV.